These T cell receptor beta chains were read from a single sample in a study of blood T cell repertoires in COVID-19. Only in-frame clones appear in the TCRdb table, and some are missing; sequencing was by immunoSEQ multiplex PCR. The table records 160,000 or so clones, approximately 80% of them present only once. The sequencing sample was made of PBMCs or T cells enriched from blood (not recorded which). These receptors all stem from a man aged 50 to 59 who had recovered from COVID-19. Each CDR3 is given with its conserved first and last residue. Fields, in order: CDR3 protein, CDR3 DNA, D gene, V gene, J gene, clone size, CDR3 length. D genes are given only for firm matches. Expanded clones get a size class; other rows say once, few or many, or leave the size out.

CASSPIVGQLRHYGYTF	TGTGCCAGCAGCCCCATAGTTGGGCAGTTACGACACTATGGCTACACCTTC	.	TRBV7-9	TRBJ1-2	few	17
CASSQGGTGTNSPLHF	TGTGCCAGCTCACAAGGGGGGACAGGGACCAATTCACCCCTCCACTTT	TRBD1	TRBV18	TRBJ1-6	.	16
CASSIDRNYGYTF	TGTGCCAGCAGCATCGACAGGAACTATGGCTACACCTTC	.	TRBV5-5	TRBJ1-2	.	13
CASSLSAGGYGYTF	TGTGCCAGCAGCTTATCGGCGGGCGGCTATGGCTACACCTTC	.	TRBV7-9	TRBJ1-2	.	14
CASLGLHPSETQYF	TGTGCCAGCTTGGGGCTCCACCCCAGCGAGACCCAGTACTTC	.	TRBV7-9	TRBJ2-5	.	14
CATSRAQAEKLFF	TGTGCCACCAGCAGAGCGCAGGCTGAAAAACTGTTTTTT	.	TRBV15	TRBJ1-4	.	13
CASSQGVDTQYF	TGTGCCAGCAGCCAAGGAGTGGATACGCAGTATTTT	.	TRBV4-2	TRBJ2-3	.	12
CASSLVGTGDIQYF	TGTGCCAGCAGCTTAGTGGGGACAGGGGACATTCAGTACTTC	TRBD1	TRBV7-8	TRBJ2-4	.	14
CASSSMGPGANTEAFF	TGCGCCAGCAGCTCGATGGGTCCAGGGGCGAACACTGAAGCTTTCTTT	.	TRBV5-1	TRBJ1-1	once	16
CASSLPGQANSPLHF	TGTGCCAGTAGTCTCCCGGGACAGGCTAATTCACCCCTCCACTTT	TRBD1	TRBV19	TRBJ1-6	.	15
CASSYRTSYGYTF	TGTGCCAGCAGTTACAGGACAAGCTATGGCTACACCTTC	.	TRBV6-5	TRBJ1-2	.	13
CASSVPPGDEQFF	TGTGCCAGCAGCGTACCCCCCGGGGATGAGCAGTTCTTC	.	TRBV9	TRBJ2-1	.	13
CASSEDRAEVRTQYF	TGCGCCAGCAGTGAGGACAGGGCCGAAGTAAGGACCCAGTACTTC	TRBD1	TRBV10-1	TRBJ2-5	.	15
CASRSGVLSNEKLFF	TGCGCCAGCAGGTCAGGGGTACTATCTAATGAAAAACTGTTTTTT	.	TRBV5-1	TRBJ1-4	.	15
CASSLDSARVREQYF	TGTGCCAGCAGCTTAGATTCGGCCAGGGTTCGCGAGCAGTACTTC	.	TRBV11-2	TRBJ2-7	.	15
CAISGVGGSYNEQFF	TGTGCCATCAGTGGGGTCGGGGGATCCTACAATGAGCAGTTCTTC	.	TRBV10-3	TRBJ2-1	few	15
CASSYEGAGYEKLFF	TGTGCCAGCAGTTACGAAGGGGCCGGTTATGAAAAACTGTTTTTT	.	TRBV6-5	TRBJ1-4	.	15
CASSPTGINGYTF	TGTGCCAGCAGCCCGACAGGGATCAATGGCTACACCTTC	TRBD1	TRBV5-6	TRBJ1-2	.	13
CASSVGGRAFF	TGTGCCAGCAGCGTCGGGGGGAGAGCTTTCTTT	.	TRBV3-1/TRBV3-2	TRBJ1-1	few	11
CASSVDGQGREEQFF	TGTGCCAGCAGCGTTGATGGACAGGGGCGAGAGGAGCAGTTCTTC	TRBD1	TRBV9	TRBJ2-1	few	15
CSGYRVMNTEAFF	TGCAGCGGATACAGGGTAATGAACACTGAAGCTTTCTTT	.	TRBV29-1	TRBJ1-1	.	13
CASARTGGSYNEQFF	TGCGCCAGCGCCCGGACCGGGGGCTCCTACAATGAGCAGTTCTTC	.	TRBV5-1	TRBJ2-1	.	15